The T cell receptor beta chain under discussion was sequenced for a study of response to subunit inactivated influenza vaccine. Each CDR3 protein is one row after TCRdb ran MiXCR on the RT-PCR reads. Seen here are around 750,000 distinct CDR3 sequences, around 20% observed once, and the top ten hold roughly 10%. This clonotype occurred many times. The receptor was isolated from a man aged 50 to 60 who received an inactivated influenza vaccine. The input for sequencing was PBMCs from blood, taken roughly 5 days after vaccination.

In nucleotides, the CDR3 is TGCGCCAGCAGCTTGGTGCTAGCGACGAGCTCCTACAATGAGCAGTTCTTC. This translates into CASSLVLATSSYNEQFF. The chain has TRBV5-1 and TRBJ2-1, with TRBD2 as a possible D gene (6 bases). CDR1 and CDR2 (germline): SGHRS, YFSETQ. V was cut by 0 bases and J by 0 bases, with 13 bases left in between. CDR3 size: 17 residues.